Here is one T cell receptor beta chain with its context. Trimming left V 6 bases short and J 4 bases short, with 7 bases between. The CDR3 sequence is 12 residues long. The entry originates in a study of T cell responses to AZD1222 COVID-19 vaccine. The method was immunoSEQ multiplex PCR; TCRdb's version includes in-frame clones alone and lacks a portion of them. The table shows about 150,000 clones, with 90% occurring only once. The clonotype was recovered from an adult in good health. The V call is TRBV12-3 or TRBV12-4, the J call TRBJ1-3; D is unclear. Sequencing was performed on peripheral blood, taken on day 0 of AZD1222 vaccination. CDR3 sequence reads: CASSPQGNTIYF. CDR3 DNA: TGTGCCAGCAGCCCTCAGGGAAACACCATATATTTT.